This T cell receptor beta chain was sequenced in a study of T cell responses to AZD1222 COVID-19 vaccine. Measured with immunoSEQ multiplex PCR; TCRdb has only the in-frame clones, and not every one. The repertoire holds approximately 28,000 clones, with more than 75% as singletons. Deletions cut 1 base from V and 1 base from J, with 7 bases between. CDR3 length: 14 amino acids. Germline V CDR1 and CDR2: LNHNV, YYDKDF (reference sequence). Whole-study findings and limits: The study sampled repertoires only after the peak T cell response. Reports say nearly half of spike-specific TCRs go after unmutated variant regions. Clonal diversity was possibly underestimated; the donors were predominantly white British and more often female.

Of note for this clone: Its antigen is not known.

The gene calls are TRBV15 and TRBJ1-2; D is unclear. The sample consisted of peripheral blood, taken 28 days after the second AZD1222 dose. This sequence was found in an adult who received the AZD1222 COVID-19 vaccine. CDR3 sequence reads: CATSRAGFNYGYTF. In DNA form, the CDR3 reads TGTGCCACCAGCAGAGCCGGATTTAACTATGGCTACACCTTC.